This T cell receptor (beta chain) was identified in a study of breast tumors, draining lymph nodes, adjacent tissues. This clonotype was seen repeatedly, ten times or more. TCRdb ran MiXCR on the multiplex PCR reads and lists one entry per CDR3 protein. The profile covers over 70,000 distinct CDR3 sequences, with approximately 30% appearing a single time and roughly 8.1% taken by the ten largest. CDR1 and CDR2 (germline): SGHDT, YYEEEE. J lost 4 bases, V lost 6 bases, and 6 bases had no gene match. The CDR3 has 14 residues. The lymph nodes were axillary draining lymph nodes from breast cancer patients.

The TCR was taken from a female donor with breast cancer. Some clones in this sample may be carry-over from other donors' samples. V usage is TRBV5-6 and J usage is TRBJ1-5; 8 positions agree with TRBD1. The material sequenced was axillary lymph node tissue. In DNA form, the CDR3 reads TGTGCCAGCAACCATCAGGGGGCGAATCAGCCCCAGCATTTT. It specifies CASNHQGANQPQHF.